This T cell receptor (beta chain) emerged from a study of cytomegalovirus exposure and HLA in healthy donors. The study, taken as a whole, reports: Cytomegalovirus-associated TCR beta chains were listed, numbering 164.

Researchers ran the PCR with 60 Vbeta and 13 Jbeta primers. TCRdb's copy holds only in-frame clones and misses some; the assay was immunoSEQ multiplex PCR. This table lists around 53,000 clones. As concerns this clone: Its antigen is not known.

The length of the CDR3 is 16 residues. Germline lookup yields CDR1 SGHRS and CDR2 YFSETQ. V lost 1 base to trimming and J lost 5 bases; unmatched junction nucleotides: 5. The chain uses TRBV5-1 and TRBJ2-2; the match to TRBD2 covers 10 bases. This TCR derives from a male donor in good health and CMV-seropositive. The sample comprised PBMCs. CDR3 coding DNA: TGCGCCAGCAGCTTGTCTCTAGCGGGGGTAACCGGGGAGCTGTTTTTT. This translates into CASSLSLAGVTGELFF.